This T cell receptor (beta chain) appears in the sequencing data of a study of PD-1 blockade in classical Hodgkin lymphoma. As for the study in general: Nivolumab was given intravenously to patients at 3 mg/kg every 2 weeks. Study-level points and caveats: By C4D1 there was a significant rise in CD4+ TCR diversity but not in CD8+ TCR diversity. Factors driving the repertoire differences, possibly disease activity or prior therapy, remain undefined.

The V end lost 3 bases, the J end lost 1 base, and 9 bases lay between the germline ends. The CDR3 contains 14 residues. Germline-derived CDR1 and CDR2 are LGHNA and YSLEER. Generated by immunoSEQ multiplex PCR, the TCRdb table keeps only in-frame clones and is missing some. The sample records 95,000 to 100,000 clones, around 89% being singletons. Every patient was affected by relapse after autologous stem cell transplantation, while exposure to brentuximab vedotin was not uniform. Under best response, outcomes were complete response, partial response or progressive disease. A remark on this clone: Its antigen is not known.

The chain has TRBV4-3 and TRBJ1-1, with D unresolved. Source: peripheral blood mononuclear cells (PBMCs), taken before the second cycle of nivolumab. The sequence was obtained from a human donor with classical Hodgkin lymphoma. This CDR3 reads CASSQETGNTEAFF. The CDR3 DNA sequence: TGCGCCAGCAGCCAGGAAACCGGGAACACTGAAGCTTTCTTT.